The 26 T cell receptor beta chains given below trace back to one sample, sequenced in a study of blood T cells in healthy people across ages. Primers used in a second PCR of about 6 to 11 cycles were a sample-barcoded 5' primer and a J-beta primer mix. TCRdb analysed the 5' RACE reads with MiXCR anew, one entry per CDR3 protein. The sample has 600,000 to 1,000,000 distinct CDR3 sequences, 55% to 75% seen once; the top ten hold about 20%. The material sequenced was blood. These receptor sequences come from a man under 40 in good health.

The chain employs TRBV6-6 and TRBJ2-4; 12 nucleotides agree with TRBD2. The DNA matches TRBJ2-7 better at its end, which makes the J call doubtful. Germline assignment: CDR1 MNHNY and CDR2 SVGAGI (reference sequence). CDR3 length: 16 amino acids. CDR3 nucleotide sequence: TGTGCCAGCAGTTTGAGACTAGCGGGGGACCCCCTCGAGCAGTACTTC. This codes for CASSLRLAGDPLEQYF.

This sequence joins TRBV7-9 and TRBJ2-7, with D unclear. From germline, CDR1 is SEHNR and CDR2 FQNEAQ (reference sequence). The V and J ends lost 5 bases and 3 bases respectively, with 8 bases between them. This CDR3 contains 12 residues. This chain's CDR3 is CASSPWNYEQYF. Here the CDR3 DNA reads TGTGCCAGCAGCCCGTGGAACTACGAGCAGTACTTC.

Here the CDR3 DNA reads TGTGCCAGCAGTCCAAGTCCAGGGGGCGAGCAGTACTTC. Protein product: CASSPSPGGEQYF. The genes are TRBV12-3 or TRBV12-4 and TRBJ2-4, with 7 bases identical to TRBD1. The J call is doubtful: the DNA matches TRBJ2-7 better. The CDR3 length is 13 residues.

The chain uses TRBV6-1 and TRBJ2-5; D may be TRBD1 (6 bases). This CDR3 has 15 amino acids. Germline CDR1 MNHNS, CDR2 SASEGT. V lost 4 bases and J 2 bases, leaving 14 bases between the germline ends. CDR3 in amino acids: CASSAAHREQETQYF. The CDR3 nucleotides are TGTGCCAGCAGTGCCGCACACAGGGAACAAGAGACCCAGTACTTC.

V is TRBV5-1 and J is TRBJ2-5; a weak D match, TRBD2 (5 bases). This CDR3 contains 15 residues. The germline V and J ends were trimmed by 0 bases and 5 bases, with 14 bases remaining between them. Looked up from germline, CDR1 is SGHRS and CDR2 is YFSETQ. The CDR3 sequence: CASSLGGTGSETQYF. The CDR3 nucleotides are TGCGCCAGCAGCTTGGGAGGCACGGGGTCGGAGACCCAGTACTTC.

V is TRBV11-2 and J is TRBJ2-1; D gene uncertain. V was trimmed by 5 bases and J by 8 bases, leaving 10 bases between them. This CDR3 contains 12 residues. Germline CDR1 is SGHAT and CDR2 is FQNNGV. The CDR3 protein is CASSHGRHEQFF. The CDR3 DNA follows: TGTGCCAGCAGCCATGGACGCCATGAGCAGTTCTTC.

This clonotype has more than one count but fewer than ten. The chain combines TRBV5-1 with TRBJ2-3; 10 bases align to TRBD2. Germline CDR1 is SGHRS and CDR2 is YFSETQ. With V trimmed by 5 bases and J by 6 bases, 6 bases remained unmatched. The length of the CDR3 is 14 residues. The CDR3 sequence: CASRLAGAYDTQYF. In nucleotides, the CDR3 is TGCGCCAGCAGGCTAGCGGGGGCATATGATACGCAGTATTTT.

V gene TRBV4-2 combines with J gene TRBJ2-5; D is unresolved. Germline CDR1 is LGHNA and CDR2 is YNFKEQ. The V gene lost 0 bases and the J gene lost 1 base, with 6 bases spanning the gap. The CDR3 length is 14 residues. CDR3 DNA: TGTGCCAGCAGCCAAGACTGGACCCAAGAGACCCAGTACTTC. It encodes CASSQDWTQETQYF.

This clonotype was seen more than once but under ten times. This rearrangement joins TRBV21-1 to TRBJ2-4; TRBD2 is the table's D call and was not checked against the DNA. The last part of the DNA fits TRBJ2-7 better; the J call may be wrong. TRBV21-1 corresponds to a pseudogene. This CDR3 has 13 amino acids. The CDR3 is CALGQIKGYEQYF. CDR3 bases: TGTGCTTTAGGGCAGATAAAGGGTTACGAGCAGTACTTC.

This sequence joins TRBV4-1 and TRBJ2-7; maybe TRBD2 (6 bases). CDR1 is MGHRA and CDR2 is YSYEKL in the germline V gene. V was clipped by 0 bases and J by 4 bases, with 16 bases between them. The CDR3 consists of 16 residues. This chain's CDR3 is CASSQDQGGTHYEQYF. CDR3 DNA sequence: TGCGCCAGCAGCCAAGATCAAGGAGGGACGCATTACGAGCAGTACTTC.

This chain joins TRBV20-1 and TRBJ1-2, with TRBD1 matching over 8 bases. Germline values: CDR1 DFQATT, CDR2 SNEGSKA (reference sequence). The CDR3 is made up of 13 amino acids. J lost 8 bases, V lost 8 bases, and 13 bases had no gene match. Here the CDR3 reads CSSMTGDLGGYTF. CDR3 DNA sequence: TGCAGTTCTATGACAGGGGATTTAGGCGGCTACACCTTC.

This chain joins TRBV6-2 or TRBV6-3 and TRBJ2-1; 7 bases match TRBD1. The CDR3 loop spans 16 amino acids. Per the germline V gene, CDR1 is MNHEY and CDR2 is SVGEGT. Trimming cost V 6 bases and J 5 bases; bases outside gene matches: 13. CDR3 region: CASRRQGRSSDNEQFF. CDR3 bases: TGTGCCAGCAGGAGACAGGGTAGGTCCTCGGACAATGAGCAGTTCTTC.

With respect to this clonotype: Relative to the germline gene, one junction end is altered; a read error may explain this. The CDR3 nucleotides are TGCGGCGTTGAAAGGCGGGACAGGGTAAACGAGCAGTACTTC. It codes for CGVERRDRVNEQYF. The chain recombines TRBV29-1 with TRBJ2-7; 9 bases match TRBD1. The CDR3 sequence is 14 residues long. The germline V gene encodes CDR1 SQVTM and CDR2 ANQGSEA.

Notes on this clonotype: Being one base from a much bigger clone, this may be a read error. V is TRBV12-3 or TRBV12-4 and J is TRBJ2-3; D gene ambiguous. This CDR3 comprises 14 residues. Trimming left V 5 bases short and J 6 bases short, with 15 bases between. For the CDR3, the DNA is TGTGCCAGCAGTGTAGAAGGTGTGGCGGATACGCAGTATTTT. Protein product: CASSVEGVADTQYF.

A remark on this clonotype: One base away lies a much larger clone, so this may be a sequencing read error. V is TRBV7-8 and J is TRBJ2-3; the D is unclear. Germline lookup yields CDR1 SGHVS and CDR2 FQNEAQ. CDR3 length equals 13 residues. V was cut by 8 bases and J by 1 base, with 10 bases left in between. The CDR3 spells CASGPPGTDTQYF. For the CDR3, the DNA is TGTGCCAGCGGCCCCCCGGGCACAGATACGCAGTATTTT.

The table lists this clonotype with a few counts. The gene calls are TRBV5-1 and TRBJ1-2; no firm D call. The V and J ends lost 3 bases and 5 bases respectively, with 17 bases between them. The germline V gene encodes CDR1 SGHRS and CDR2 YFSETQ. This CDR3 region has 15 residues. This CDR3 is CASSSTAGMGYGYTF. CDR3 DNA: TGCGCCAGCAGCTCAACGGCAGGAATGGGGTATGGCTACACCTTC.

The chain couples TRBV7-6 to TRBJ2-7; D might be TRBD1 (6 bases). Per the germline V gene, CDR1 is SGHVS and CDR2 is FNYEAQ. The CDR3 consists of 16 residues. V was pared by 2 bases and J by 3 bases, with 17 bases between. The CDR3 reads CASSLRPGEFVYEQYF. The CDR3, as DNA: TGTGCCAGCAGCTTACGGCCAGGGGAATTTGTCTACGAGCAGTACTTC.

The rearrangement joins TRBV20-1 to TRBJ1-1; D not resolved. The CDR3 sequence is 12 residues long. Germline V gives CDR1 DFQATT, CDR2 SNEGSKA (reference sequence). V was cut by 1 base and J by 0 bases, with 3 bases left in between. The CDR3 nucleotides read TGCAGTGCTAGAGGGGTGAACACTGAAGCTTTCTTT. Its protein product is CSARGVNTEAFF.

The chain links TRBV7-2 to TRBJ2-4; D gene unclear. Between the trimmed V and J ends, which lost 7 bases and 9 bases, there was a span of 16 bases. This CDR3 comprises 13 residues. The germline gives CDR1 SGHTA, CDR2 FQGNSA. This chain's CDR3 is CASTPRAPGIQYF. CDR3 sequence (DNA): TGTGCCAGCACTCCAAGGGCGCCGGGCATTCAGTACTTC.

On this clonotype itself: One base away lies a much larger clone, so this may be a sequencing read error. CDR3 nucleotides: TGTGCCAGCAGCTCGCAGACAGGCGCCCAGCCCCAGCATTTT. The encoded protein is CASSSQTGAQPQHF. The chain uses TRBV11-2 and TRBJ1-5, with a possible D match to TRBD1 (6 bases). From germline, CDR1 is SGHAT and CDR2 FQNNGV. Trimming left V 4 bases short and J 7 bases short, with 14 bases between. CDR3 length equals 14 residues.

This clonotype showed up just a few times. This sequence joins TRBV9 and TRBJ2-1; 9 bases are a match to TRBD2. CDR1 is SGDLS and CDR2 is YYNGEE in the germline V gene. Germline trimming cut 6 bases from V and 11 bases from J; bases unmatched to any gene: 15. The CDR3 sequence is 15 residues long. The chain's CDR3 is CASTREGGRGDKQFF. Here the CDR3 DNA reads TGTGCCAGCACCAGAGAGGGCGGGAGGGGGGATAAGCAGTTCTTC.

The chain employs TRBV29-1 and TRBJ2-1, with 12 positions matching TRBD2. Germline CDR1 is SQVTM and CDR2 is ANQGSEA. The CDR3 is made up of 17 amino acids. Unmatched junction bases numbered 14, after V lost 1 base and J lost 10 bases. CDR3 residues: CSVEVGLAGGWSGEQFF. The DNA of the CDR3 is TGCAGCGTTGAAGTGGGTCTAGCGGGGGGGTGGTCCGGAGAGCAGTTCTTC.

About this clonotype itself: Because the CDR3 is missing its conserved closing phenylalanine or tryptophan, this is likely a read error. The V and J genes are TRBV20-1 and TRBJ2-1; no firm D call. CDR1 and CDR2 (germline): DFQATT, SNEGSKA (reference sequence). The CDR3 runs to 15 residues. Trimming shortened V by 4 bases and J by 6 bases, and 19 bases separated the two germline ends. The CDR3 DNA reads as TGCAGTGCTATGGACCGACTTAGGGCCCTCAATGAGCAGTTCCTC. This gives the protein CSAMDRLRALNEQFL.

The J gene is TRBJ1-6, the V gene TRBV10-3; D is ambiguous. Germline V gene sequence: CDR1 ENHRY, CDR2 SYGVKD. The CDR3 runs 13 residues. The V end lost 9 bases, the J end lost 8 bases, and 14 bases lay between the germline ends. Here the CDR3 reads CAIKPEVDSPLHF. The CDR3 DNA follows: TGTGCCATTAAACCCGAAGTGGATTCACCCCTCCACTTT.

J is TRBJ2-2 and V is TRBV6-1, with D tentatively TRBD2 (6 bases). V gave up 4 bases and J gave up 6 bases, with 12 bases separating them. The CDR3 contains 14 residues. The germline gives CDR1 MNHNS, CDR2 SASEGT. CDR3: CASSGEVIAGELFF. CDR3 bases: TGTGCCAGCAGTGGGGAGGTCATTGCCGGGGAGCTGTTTTTT.

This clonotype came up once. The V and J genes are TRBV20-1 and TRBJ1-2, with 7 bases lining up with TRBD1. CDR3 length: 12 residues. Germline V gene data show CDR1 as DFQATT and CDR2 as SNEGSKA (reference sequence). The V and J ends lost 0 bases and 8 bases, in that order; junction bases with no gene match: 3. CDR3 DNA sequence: TGCAGTGCTAGAGATTTGGGACAGGGCTACACCTTC. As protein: CSARDLGQGYTF.